The sequence of this TCR beta chain was determined in a study of CXCR3-negative and CXCR3-positive naive CD8 T cells. Study summary: Summed over all libraries, TRB reads came to 110 million to 150 million, with about 1.5 +/- 0.3 million per library. General study points: Hydrophobicity was higher for TRB CDR3s found in CXCR3-positive naive cells than in CXCR3-negative naive cells.

5' RACE that incorporated UMI labels was used to prepare the TRB cDNA libraries. TCRdb reprocessed the 5' RACE reads and keeps a single row for each CDR3 protein, giving no DNA. Its table lists tens of thousands of distinct CDR3 sequences. For this clonotype: Its specificity is unknown.

Investigators sorted each CD8+ T cell subset in triplicate, taking 300,000 cells each time. Naive CD8+ T cells displayed a CD45RO-CCR7+CD27+CD95- phenotype. Germline V gene data show CDR1 as SGHTA and CDR2 as FQGNSA. This CDR3 region has 13 residues. The receptor comes from a human donor in good health. Some clones in this sample may be carry-over from other donors' samples. The sequencing sample was made of naive CXCR3- CD8+ T cells from blood. The subset was: CD45RO-CCR7+CD27+CD95- naive CD8+ T cells lacking CXCR3 (TNR3-). V gene TRBV7-2 combines with J gene TRBJ1-1; no DNA is available, so the TRBD1 call from TCRdb remains unchecked. CDR3 in amino acids: CASSYRANTEAFF.